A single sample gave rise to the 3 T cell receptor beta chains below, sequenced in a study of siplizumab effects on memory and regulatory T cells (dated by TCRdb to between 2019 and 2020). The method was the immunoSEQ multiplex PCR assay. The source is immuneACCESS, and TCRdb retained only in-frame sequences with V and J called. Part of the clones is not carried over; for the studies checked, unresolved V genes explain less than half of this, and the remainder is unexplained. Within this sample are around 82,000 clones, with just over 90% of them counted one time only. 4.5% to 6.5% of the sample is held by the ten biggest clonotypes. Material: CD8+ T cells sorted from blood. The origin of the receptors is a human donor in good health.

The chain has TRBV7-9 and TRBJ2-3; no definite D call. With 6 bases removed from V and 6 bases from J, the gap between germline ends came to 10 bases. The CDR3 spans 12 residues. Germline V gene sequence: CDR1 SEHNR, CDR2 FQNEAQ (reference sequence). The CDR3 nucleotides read TGTGCCAGCAGTTATGTGGGCGATACGCAGTATTTT. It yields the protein CASSYVGDTQYF.

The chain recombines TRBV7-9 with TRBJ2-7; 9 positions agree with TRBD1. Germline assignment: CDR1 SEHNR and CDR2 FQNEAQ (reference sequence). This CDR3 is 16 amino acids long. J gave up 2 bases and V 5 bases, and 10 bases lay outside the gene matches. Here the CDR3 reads CASSPLAGTGTYEQYF. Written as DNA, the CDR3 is TGTGCCAGCAGCCCCCTTGCTGGGACAGGGACCTACGAGCAGTACTTC. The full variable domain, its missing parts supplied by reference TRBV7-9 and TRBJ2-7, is DTGVSQNPRHKITKRGQNVTFRCDPISEHNRLYWYRQTLGQGPEFLTYFQNEAQLEKSRLLSDRFSAERPKGSFSTLEIQRTEQGDSAMYLCASSPLAGTGTYEQYFGPGTRLTVT.

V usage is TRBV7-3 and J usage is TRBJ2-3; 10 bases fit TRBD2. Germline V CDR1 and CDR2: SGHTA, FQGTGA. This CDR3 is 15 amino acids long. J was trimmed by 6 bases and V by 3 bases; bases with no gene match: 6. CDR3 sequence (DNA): TGTGCCAGCAGCTTGAGCGGGGGGGCAGCCGATACGCAGTATTTT. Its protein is CASSLSGGAADTQYF.